This T cell receptor (beta chain) was sequenced in a study of cytomegalovirus exposure and HLA in healthy donors. General study points: For presence/absence analyses, sequencing depth was assumed to be roughly uniform across donors.

A multiplex PCR was run with 60 Vbeta primers and 13 Jbeta primers. Assay: immunoSEQ multiplex PCR; the TCRdb copy retains only in-frame clones and omits some. The data contain about 37,000 clones, around 70% of them singletons. Notes on this clone: No antigen is known for it.

This CDR3 is 12 amino acids long. The V gene lost 5 bases and the J gene lost 5 bases, with 9 bases spanning the gap. The germline V gene encodes CDR1 SNHLY and CDR2 FYNNEI. V is TRBV2 and J is TRBJ1-2, with TRBD1 as a possible D gene (6 bases). Sequencing was carried out using PBMCs. The receptor's source is a man aged 30-40 years in good health and CMV-seronegative. The CDR3 loop reads CASSPGQYGYTF. The CDR3 DNA reads as TGTGCCAGCAGTCCGGGACAATATGGCTACACCTTC.